One and the same sample provided the 27 T cell receptor beta chains below, sequenced in a study of immune evolution from preneoplasia to lung adenocarcinoma. Repertoires were generated with immunoSEQ multiplex PCR, while TCRdb's copy carries only in-frame clones and drops some. The sample lists some 16,000 clones, around nine tenths occurring once. The sample consisted of FFPE invasive lung adenocarcinoma tissue. These receptors were obtained from a person between 70 and 80 years old with invasive lung adenocarcinoma.

The rearrangement links TRBV4-1 to TRBJ1-5, with a possible D match to TRBD1 (6 bases). Germline CDR1 and CDR2: MGHRA and YSYEKL. Trimming shortened V by 1 base and J by 0 bases, and 16 bases separated the two germline ends. The CDR3 runs to 18 residues. This CDR3 is CASSQAVTAQGSNQPQHF. CDR3 bases: TGCGCCAGCAGCCAAGCTGTGACAGCACAGGGTAGCAATCAGCCCCAGCATTTT.

CDR3 nucleotide sequence: TGTGCCAGCAGTTTATGGCGGGGTACTTACGAGCAGTACTTC. Amino acids: CASSLWRGTYEQYF. The chain has TRBV28 and TRBJ2-7, with D perhaps TRBD2 (6 bases). Germline values: CDR1 MDHEN, CDR2 SYDVKM. Trimming took off 0 bases at V and 4 bases at J, with 10 bases between the two ends. The CDR3 totals 14 residues.

The chain joins TRBV14 to TRBJ2-1; 15 bases align to TRBD2. V was clipped by 5 bases and J by 8 bases; unmatched bases: 1. Per germline, CDR1 SGHDN and CDR2 FVKESK. This CDR3 region has 14 residues. The CDR3 protein is CASSGLAGGDEQFF. CDR3 bases: TGTGCCAGCAGCGGACTAGCGGGAGGGGATGAGCAGTTCTTC.

The V call is TRBV7-2, the J call TRBJ2-1; no firm D call. V was shortened by 6 bases and J by 8 bases, with 8 bases between the two germline ends. The CDR3 is 11 amino acids. Per the germline V gene, CDR1 is SGHTA and CDR2 is FQGNSA. The CDR3 DNA reads as TGTGCCAGCAGGGTCGCGTATGAGCAGTTCTTC. Residues: CASRVAYEQFF.

This clone occurred a few times. The rearrangement joins TRBV30 to TRBJ2-5, with 8 bases aligning to TRBD2. V gave up 3 bases and J gave up 3 bases; unmatched junction bases: 3. Germline CDR1 and CDR2: GTSNPN and SVGIG (reference sequence). The CDR3 has 13 amino acids. The CDR3 coding sequence is TGTGCCTGGAGGCAACTAGCGGAAGAGACCCAGTACTTC. This codes for CAWRQLAEETQYF.

The V gene is TRBV11-2, the J gene TRBJ1-2, with D hard to call. Trimming pared 0 bases from V and 8 bases from J, leaving 10 bases between. CDR1 is SGHAT and CDR2 is FQNNGV in the germline V gene. The length of the CDR3 is 13 residues. Here the CDR3 DNA reads TGTGCCAGCAGCTTAGATACCGGTTGGGGCTACACCTTC. Translating gives CASSLDTGWGYTF.

J is TRBJ2-7 and V is TRBV9, with 8 bases identical to TRBD1. J lost 2 bases, V lost 4 bases, and 8 bases had no gene match. Germline CDR1 SGDLS, CDR2 YYNGEE. The CDR3 has 15 amino acids. The CDR3 coding sequence is TGTGCCAGCAGCCTGGGTGGACAGGGAGCCTACGAGCAGTACTTC. This encodes CASSLGGQGAYEQYF.

The chain links TRBV5-4 to TRBJ1-1; D is uncertain. The CDR3 length is 13 residues. The germline gives CDR1 SGHNT, CDR2 YYREEE (reference sequence). V was trimmed by 0 bases and J by 6 bases, leaving 9 bases between them. This CDR3 reads CASSLDRTSEAFF. The DNA of the CDR3 is TGTGCCAGCAGCTTGGACAGAACGTCTGAAGCTTTCTTT.

The chain links TRBV18 to TRBJ2-1, with D possibly matching TRBD1 (5 bases). This CDR3 has 14 residues. Looked up from germline, CDR1 is KGHSH and CDR2 is LQKENI. V was trimmed by 4 bases and J by 0 bases, leaving 7 bases between them. As DNA, the CDR3 is TGTGCCAGCTCACTAGGGGTCTCCTACAATGAGCAGTTCTTC. It yields the protein CASSLGVSYNEQFF.

There are a few counts of this clone. J is TRBJ2-7 and V is TRBV27, with D possibly TRBD1 on 6 matching bases. CDR3 length: 13 residues. V gave up 6 bases and J gave up 2 bases, with 11 bases separating them. Germline CDR1 and CDR2: MNHEY and SMNVEV (reference sequence). In DNA form, the CDR3 reads TGTGCCAGCAGCCGGGACAAGGCCTACGAGCAGTACTTC. Protein: CASSRDKAYEQYF.

As concerns this clone: Its ends do not fully match the called genes, so a read error is possible. The chain combines TRBV6-1 with TRBJ1-3; D remains unclear. CDR3 length: 15 amino acids. Germline lookup yields CDR1 MNHNS and CDR2 SASEGT. The CDR3 region is CAGSEQGRPANTIYF. CDR3 nucleotide sequence: TGTGCCGGCAGTGAACAAGGCCGACCCGCCAACACCATATATTTT.

J is TRBJ2-5 and V is TRBV5-1; D not resolved. Trimming pared 4 bases from V and 1 base from J, leaving 5 bases between. The CDR3 covers 12 residues. CDR1 and CDR2 from the germline V gene are SGHRS and YFSETQ. CDR3 sequence: CASSDTQETQYF. In DNA, the CDR3 is TGCGCCAGCAGCGACACCCAAGAGACCCAGTACTTC.

The rearrangement joins TRBV7-2 to TRBJ2-3, with D tentatively TRBD1 or TRBD2 (6 bases each). V gave up 1 base and J gave up 8 bases, with 16 bases separating them. The CDR3 extends over 15 amino acids. Germline V gives CDR1 SGHTA, CDR2 FQGNSA. CDR3 nucleotides: TGTGCCAGCAGCTTAGAGGGGGGCGGCGGGACTACGCAGTATTTT. Amino acid sequence: CASSLEGGGGTTQYF.

The sample holds a few counts of this clone. CDR3 protein: CSVVQGAYEQYF. DNA of the CDR3: TGCAGCGTTGTCCAGGGGGCCTACGAGCAGTACTTC. The chain is built from TRBV29-1 and TRBJ2-7; 7 bases agree with TRBD1. Germline assignment: CDR1 SQVTM and CDR2 ANQGSEA. The V gene end was trimmed by 4 bases and the J gene end by 2 bases; junction bases not matched to a gene: 2. This CDR3 is 12 amino acids long.

The chain links TRBV4-1 to TRBJ2-3; 8 bases are shared with TRBD2. Trimming at V came to 5 bases and at J to 6 bases, leaving 10 bases not matched to a gene. Germline V gene sequence: CDR1 MGHRA, CDR2 YSYEKL. CDR3 length equals 15 residues. The CDR3 here is CASSAAGARPDTQYF. CDR3 nucleotides: TGCGCCAGCAGCGCAGCGGGGGCTCGGCCGGATACGCAGTATTTT.

The V call is TRBV27, the J call TRBJ2-7; TRBD1 aligns across 11 bases. In germline, CDR1 is MNHEY, CDR2 SMNVEV (reference sequence). CDR3 size: 14 residues. Trimming at V came to 5 bases and at J to 6 bases, leaving 6 bases not matched to a gene. CDR3 protein: CASSMDRGRTEQYF. The CDR3 DNA is TGTGCCAGCAGTATGGACAGGGGGCGCACCGAGCAGTACTTC.

This clone was seen more than once but under ten times. The rearrangement uses TRBV9 and TRBJ2-6; TRBD2 is a possible D gene (5 bases). V lost 0 bases to trimming and J lost 1 base, with 8 bases between them. This CDR3 is 16 amino acids long. CDR1 SGDLS and CDR2 YYNGEE come from the germline V gene. The CDR3 bases are TGTGCCAGCAGCGTAGGGTCGGGGTCTGGGGCCAACGTCCTGACTTTC. Translated: CASSVGSGSGANVLTF.

This rearrangement joins TRBV6-5 to TRBJ1-1, with TRBD1 matching 7 bases. CDR1 and CDR2 from the germline V gene are MNHEY and SVGAGI. The J segment lost 4 bases and the V segment lost 8 bases, leaving 7 bases of the junction unmatched. The CDR3 is 13 residues long. CDR3 region: CASGTVDPTEAFF. The CDR3 bases are TGTGCCAGCGGGACAGTGGATCCCACTGAAGCTTTCTTT.

This chain joins TRBV2 and TRBJ1-1; D is uncertain. This CDR3 contains 14 residues. Trimming removed 3 bases from V and 1 base from J, with 9 bases in between. CDR1 is SNHLY and CDR2 is FYNNEI in the germline V gene. The DNA of the CDR3 is TGTGCCAGCAGTGAGAGAGGGTGGAACACTGAAGCTTTCTTT. Translation gives CASSERGWNTEAFF.

V usage is TRBV11-2 and J usage is TRBJ2-1; 8 nucleotides agree with TRBD1. Germline V gene sequence: CDR1 SGHAT, CDR2 FQNNGV. This CDR3 contains 12 residues. J was trimmed by 12 bases and V by 7 bases; bases with no gene match: 8. In DNA, the CDR3 is TGTGCCAGCACCCCGGACAGGGTAATGCAGTTCTTC. This gives the protein CASTPDRVMQFF.

The CDR3 nucleotides read TGTGCCAGCAGGCTACAGGGCATCGCTGAAAAACTGTTTTTT. The encoded protein is CASRLQGIAEKLFF. The chain combines TRBV28 with TRBJ1-4, with D maybe TRBD1 (6 bases). The CDR3 runs 14 residues. V dropped 6 bases and J dropped 7 bases, with 15 bases sitting between them. Germline V gene sequence: CDR1 MDHEN, CDR2 SYDVKM. Combining the CDR3 with reference TRBV28 and TRBJ1-4 gives the whole variable domain DVKVTQSSRYLVKRTGEKVFLECVQDMDHENMFWYRQDPGLGLRLIYFSYDVKMKEKGDIPEGYSVSREKKERFSLILESASTNQTSMYLCASRLQGIAEKLFFGSGTQLSVL.

This clone appeared a single time. The rearrangement links TRBV28 to TRBJ1-4; a weak D match, TRBD1 (5 bases). The CDR3 sequence is 14 residues long. The V and J ends lost 3 bases and 8 bases respectively, with 13 bases between them. Germline CDR1 MDHEN, CDR2 SYDVKM. CDR3 region: CASSLAGPTEKLFF. The CDR3 bases are TGTGCCAGCAGTTTGGCAGGGCCTACGGAAAAACTGTTTTTT.

The rearrangement links TRBV6-6 to TRBJ2-7; no clear D. V was trimmed by 2 bases and J by 4 bases, leaving 3 bases between them. Germline CDR1 and CDR2: MNHNY and SVGAGI (reference sequence). The CDR3 contains 11 residues. CDR3 region: CASSYVYEQYF. DNA of the CDR3: TGTGCCAGCAGTTACGTATACGAGCAGTACTTC.

This rearrangement joins TRBV29-1 to TRBJ1-5, with a weak D call TRBD1 (6 bases). The CDR3 is 12 residues long. The V end lost 6 bases, the J end lost 4 bases, and 10 bases lay between the germline ends. Per germline, CDR1 SQVTM and CDR2 ANQGSEA. CDR3 coding DNA: TGCAGCGTCGCAGGGGCGAATCAGCCCCAGCATTTT. Protein sequence: CSVAGANQPQHF. The whole variable domain, filled in from reference TRBV29-1 and TRBJ1-5, reads SAVISQKPSRDICQRGTSLTIQCQVDSQVTMMFWYRQQPGQSLTLIATANQGSEATYESGFVIDKFPISRPNLTFSTLTVSNMSPEDSSIYLCSVAGANQPQHFGDGTRLSIL.

This sequence joins TRBV7-3 and TRBJ1-1; TRBD1 is a possible D gene (6 bases). The germline V gene encodes CDR1 SGHTA and CDR2 FQGTGA. The V gene lost 5 bases and the J gene lost 1 base, with 11 bases spanning the gap. The CDR3 is made up of 14 amino acids. This chain's CDR3 is CASSPDRTNTEAFF. The CDR3 nucleotides are TGTGCCAGCAGCCCAGACAGGACGAACACTGAAGCTTTCTTT.

V gene TRBV29-1 combines with J gene TRBJ2-3, with D perhaps given as TRBD1 or TRBD2 (6 bases each). Germline V CDR1 and CDR2: SQVTM, ANQGSEA. V lost 5 bases and J lost 6, with 12 bases in between. The CDR3 consists of 12 residues. CDR3 coding DNA: TGCAGCGTTCATGGGGGGCTGGATACGCAGTATTTT. Translating gives CSVHGGLDTQYF.

V usage is TRBV5-6 and J usage is TRBJ2-3; possible D gene TRBD2, 5 bases. V shed 3 bases and J shed 3 bases, with 14 bases lying between them. The CDR3 is 15 residues long. CDR1 and CDR2 from the germline V gene are SGHDT and YYEEEE. The CDR3 coding sequence is TGTGCCAGCAGCTATGGGAGTTTCAGTACAGATACGCAGTATTTT. Amino acids: CASSYGSFSTDTQYF.